The TCR beta chain under discussion was sequenced for a study of blood T cell repertoires in COVID-19. Study summary: The analysed material was cDNA or gDNA that came from T cells, B-cell-depleted T cells, or PBMCs.

V gave up 6 bases and J gave up 2 bases; unmatched junction bases: 7. CDR3 length equals 14 residues. Germline CDR1 reads LNHDA; CDR2 reads SQIVND (reference sequence). Clones were read by immunoSEQ multiplex PCR, and TCRdb kept only the in-frame ones, dropping some. The sample comprises approximately 250,000 clones, approximately 85% of which are singletons, and 1% rests with the top ten. This clone was picked up many times. Sequencing used PBMCs or T cells enriched from blood (not recorded which). The receptor comes from a woman in her thirties who had recovered from COVID-19. This rearrangement joins TRBV19 to TRBJ2-7, with 7 bases matching TRBD1. As DNA, the CDR3 is TGTGCCAGTAGGAGTTTCGGACAGGCCTACGAGCAGTACTTC. It yields the protein CASRSFGQAYEQYF.